This TCR beta chain was documented in a study of regulatory T cells in long-lasting Graves disease. Study-wide results and caveats: Peripheral blood, not thyroid tissue, was the sole material studied.

Arm-PCR of CDR3 regions and iRepertoire HTBI primers were the basis on which TCR beta libraries were built. Each CDR3 protein gets one entry after TCRdb re-called the multiplex PCR reads with MiXCR. The top ten clones hold 20% to 25% of a sample with about 350,000 distinct CDR3 sequences, 15% to 20% of them seen once. From germline, CDR1 is SGHAT and CDR2 FQNNGV. The CDR3 spans 15 residues. Trimming took off 7 bases at V and 4 bases at J, with 20 bases between the two ends. This clonotype was detected ten times or more. Its antigen is not identified. The time point was: newly diagnosed GD, antithyroid drugs for less than 3 months. Scientists built the TCR library using RNA that was extracted from PBMCs. These same records also appear under a second study, on T cells in Graves' hyperthyroidism and ophthalmopathy.

The starting material was peripheral blood mononuclear cells (PBMCs), obtained at new diagnosis, from a patient treated with antithyroid drugs. V gene TRBV11-2 combines with J gene TRBJ2-7; D is unresolved. The clonotype comes from a young woman with Graves disease. The CDR3 is CASNIGQVNWYEQYF. CDR3 DNA: TGTGCCAGCAATATAGGTCAGGTCAATTGGTACGAGCAGTACTTC. The full variable domain, in which reference TRBV11-2 and TRBJ2-7 provide the parts outside the CDR3, is EAGVAQSPRYKIIEKRQSVAFWCNPISGHATLYWYQQILGQGPKLLIQFQNNGVVDDSQLPKDRFSAERLKGVDSTLKIQPAKLEDSAVYLCASNIGQVNWYEQYFGPGTRLTVT.